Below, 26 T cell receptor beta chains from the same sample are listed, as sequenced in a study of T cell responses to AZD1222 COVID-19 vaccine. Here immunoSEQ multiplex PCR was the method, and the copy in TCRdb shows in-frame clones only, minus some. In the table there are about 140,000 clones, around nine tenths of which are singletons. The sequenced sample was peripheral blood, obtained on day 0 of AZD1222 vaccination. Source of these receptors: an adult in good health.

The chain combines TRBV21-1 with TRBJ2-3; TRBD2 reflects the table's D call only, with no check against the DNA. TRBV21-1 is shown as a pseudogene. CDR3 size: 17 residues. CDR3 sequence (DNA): TGTGCCAGCAGCAAAGCGCTTGAGGAGACTAGCACAGATACGCAGTATTTT. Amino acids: CASSKALEETSTDTQYF.

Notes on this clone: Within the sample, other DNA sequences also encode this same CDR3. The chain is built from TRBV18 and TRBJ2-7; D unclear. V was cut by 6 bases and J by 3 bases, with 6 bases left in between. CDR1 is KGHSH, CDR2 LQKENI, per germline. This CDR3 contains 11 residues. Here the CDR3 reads CASSTSYEQYF. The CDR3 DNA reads TGTGCCAGCTCGACAAGCTACGAGCAGTACTTC. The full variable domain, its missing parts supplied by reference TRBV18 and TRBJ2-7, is NAGVMQNPRHLVRRRGQEARLRCSPMKGHSHVYWYRQLPEEGLKFMVYLQKENIIDESGMPKERFSAEFPKEGPSILRIQQVVRGDSAAYFCASSTSYEQYFGPGTRLTVT.

CDR3 DNA sequence: TGTGCCAGTAGTACCCGATGGACAGGGGGCTTGAGCTATGGCTACACCTTC. It encodes CASSTRWTGGLSYGYTF. V gene TRBV19 combines with J gene TRBJ1-2; 11 bases line up with TRBD1. With 4 bases clipped from V and 4 bases from J, the junction kept 11 bases outside the gene matches. The CDR3 is 17 residues long. The V gene's germline CDR1 is LNHDA and CDR2 SQIVND (reference sequence).

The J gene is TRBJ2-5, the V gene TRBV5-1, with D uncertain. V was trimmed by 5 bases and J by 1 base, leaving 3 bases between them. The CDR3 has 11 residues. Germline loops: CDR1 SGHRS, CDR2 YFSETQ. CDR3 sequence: CASRGQETQYF. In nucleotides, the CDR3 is TGCGCCAGCAGGGGCCAAGAGACCCAGTACTTC.

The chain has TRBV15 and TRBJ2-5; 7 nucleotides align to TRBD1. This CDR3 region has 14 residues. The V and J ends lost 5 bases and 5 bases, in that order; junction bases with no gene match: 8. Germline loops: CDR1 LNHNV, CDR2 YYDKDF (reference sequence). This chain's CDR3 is CATSPGTVRETQYF. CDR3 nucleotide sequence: TGTGCCACCAGCCCCGGGACAGTTAGGGAGACCCAGTACTTC.

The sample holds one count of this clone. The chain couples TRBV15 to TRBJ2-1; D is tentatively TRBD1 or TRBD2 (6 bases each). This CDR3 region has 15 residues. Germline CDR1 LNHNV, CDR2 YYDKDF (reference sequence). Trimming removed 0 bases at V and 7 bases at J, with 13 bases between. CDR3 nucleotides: TGTGCCACCAGCAGAGATCCGGGGGCGGGAAATGAGCAGTTCTTC. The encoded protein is CATSRDPGAGNEQFF.

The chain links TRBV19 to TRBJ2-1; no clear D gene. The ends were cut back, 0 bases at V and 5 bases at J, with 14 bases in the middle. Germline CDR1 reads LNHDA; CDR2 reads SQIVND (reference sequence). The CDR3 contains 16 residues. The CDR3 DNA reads TGTGCCAGTAGTATAGATTTTCCGGCCCTAAACAATGAGCAGTTCTTC. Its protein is CASSIDFPALNNEQFF.

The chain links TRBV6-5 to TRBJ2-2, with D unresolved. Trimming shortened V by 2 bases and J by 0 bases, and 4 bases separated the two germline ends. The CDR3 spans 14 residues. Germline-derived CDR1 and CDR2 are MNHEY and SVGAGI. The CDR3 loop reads CASSYGANTGELFF. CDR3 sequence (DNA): TGTGCCAGCAGTTACGGGGCGAACACCGGGGAGCTGTTTTTT.

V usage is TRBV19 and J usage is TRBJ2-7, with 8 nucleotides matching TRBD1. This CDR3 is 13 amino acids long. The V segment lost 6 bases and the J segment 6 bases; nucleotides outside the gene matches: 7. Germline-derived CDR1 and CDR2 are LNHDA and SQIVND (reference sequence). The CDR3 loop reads CASSRDRLSEQYF. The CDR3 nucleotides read TGTGCCAGTAGCAGGGACAGGCTATCCGAGCAGTACTTC. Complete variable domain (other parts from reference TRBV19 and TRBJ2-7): DGGITQSPKYLFRKEGQNVTLSCEQNLNHDAMYWYRQDPGQGLRLIYYSQIVNDFQKGDIAEGYSVSREKKESFPLTVTSAQKNPTAFYLCASSRDRLSEQYFGPGTRLTVT.

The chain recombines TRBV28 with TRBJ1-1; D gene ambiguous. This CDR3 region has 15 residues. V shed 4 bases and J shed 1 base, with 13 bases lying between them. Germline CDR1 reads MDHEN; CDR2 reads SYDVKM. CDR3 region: CASSSLGEENTEAFF. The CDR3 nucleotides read TGTGCCAGCAGTTCCCTGGGAGAAGAGAACACTGAAGCTTTCTTT.

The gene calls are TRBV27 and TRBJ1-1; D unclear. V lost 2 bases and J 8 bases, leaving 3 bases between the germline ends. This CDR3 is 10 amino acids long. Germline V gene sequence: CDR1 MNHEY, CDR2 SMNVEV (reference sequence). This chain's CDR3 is CASSLLEAFF. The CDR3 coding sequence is TGTGCCAGCAGTTTACTGGAAGCTTTCTTT.

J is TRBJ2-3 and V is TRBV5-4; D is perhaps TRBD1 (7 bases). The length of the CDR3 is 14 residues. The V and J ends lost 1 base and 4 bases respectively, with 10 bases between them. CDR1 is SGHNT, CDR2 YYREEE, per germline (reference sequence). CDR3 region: CASSLQGGADTQYF. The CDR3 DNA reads TGTGCCAGCAGCTTGCAGGGGGGAGCAGATACGCAGTATTTT.

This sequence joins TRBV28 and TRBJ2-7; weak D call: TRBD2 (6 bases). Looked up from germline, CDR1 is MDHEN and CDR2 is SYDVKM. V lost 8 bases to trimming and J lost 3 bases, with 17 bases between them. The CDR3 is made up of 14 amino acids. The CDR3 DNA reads TGTGCCAGCTGGCGGAGGGACGGATACTACGAGCAGTACTTC. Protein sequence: CASWRRDGYYEQYF.

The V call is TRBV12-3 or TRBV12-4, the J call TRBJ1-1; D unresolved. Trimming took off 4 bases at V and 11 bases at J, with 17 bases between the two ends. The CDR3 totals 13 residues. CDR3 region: CASSSTRGIQAFF. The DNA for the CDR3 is TGTGCCAGCAGTTCCACGCGAGGAATTCAGGCTTTCTTT.

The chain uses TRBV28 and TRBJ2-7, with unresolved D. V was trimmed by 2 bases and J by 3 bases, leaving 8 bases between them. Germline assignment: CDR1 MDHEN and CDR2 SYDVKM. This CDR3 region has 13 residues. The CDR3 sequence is CASSLTTFYEQYF. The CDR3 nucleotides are TGTGCCAGCAGTTTAACTACTTTCTACGAGCAGTACTTC.

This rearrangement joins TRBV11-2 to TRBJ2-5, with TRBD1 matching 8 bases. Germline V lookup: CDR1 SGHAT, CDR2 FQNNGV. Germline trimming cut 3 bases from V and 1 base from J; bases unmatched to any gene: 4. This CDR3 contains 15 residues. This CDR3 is CASSLAGGPQETQYF. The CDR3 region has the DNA TGTGCCAGCAGCTTGGCAGGGGGCCCCCAAGAGACCCAGTACTTC.

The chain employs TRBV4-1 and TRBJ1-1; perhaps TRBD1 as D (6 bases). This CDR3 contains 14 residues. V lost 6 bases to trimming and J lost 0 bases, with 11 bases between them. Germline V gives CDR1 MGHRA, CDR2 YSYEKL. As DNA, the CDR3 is TGCGCCAGCAGATTGGGACAAATGAACACTGAAGCTTTCTTT. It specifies CASRLGQMNTEAFF.

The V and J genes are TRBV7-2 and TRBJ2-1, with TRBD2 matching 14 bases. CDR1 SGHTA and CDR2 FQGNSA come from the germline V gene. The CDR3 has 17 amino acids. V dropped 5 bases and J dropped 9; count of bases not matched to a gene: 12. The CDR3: CASSPAIGLAGGFEQFF. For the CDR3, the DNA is TGTGCCAGCAGCCCGGCCATAGGACTAGCGGGAGGTTTTGAGCAGTTCTTC.

Written as DNA, the CDR3 is TGCAGCGTTGGATGGTGGGCAGGGTCGTCCCTGGACTACGAGCAGTACTTC. Translated, it gives CSVGWWAGSSLDYEQYF. This sequence joins TRBV29-1 and TRBJ2-7; D possibly corresponds to TRBD1 (5 bases). Germline V gene data show CDR1 as SQVTM and CDR2 as ANQGSEA. This CDR3 spans 17 amino acids. The V gene lost 4 bases and the J gene lost 3 bases, with 25 bases spanning the gap.

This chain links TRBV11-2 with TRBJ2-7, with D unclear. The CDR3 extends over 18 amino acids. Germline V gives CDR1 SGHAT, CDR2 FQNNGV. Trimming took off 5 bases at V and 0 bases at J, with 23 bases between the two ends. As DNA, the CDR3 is TGTGCCAGCAGCGCGGTCAGCCGGCAGAAGGGAAGCTCCTACGAGCAGTACTTC. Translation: CASSAVSRQKGSSYEQYF.

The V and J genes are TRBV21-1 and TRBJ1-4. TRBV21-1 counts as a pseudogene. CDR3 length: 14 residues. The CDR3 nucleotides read TGTGCCAGCAGACTCCGTGGGGCTAATGAAAAACTGTTTTTT. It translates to CASRLRGANEKLFF.

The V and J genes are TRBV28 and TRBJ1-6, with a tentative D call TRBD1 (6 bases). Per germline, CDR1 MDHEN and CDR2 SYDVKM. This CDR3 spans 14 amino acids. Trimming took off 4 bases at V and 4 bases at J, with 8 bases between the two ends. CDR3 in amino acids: CASSSGHYNSPLHF. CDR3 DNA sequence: TGTGCCAGCAGTTCGGGACATTATAATTCACCCCTCCACTTT.

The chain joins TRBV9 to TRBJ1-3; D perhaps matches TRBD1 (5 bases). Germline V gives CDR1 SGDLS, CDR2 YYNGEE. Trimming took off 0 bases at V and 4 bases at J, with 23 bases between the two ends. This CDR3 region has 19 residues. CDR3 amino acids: CASSVEVGERFSIGNTIYF. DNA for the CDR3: TGTGCCAGCAGCGTAGAGGTGGGGGAGCGGTTCAGTATCGGAAACACCATATATTTT.

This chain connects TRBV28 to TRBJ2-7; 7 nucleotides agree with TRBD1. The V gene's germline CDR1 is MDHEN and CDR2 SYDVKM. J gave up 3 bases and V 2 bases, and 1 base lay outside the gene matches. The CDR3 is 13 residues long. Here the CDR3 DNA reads TGTGCCAGCAGTTTAGGGACAGACTACGAGCAGTACTTC. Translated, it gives CASSLGTDYEQYF.

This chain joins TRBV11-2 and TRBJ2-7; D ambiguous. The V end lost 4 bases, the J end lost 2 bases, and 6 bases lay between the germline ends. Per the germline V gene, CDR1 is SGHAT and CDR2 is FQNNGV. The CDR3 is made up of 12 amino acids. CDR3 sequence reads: CASSSHPYEQYF. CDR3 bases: TGTGCCAGCAGCTCGCATCCCTACGAGCAGTACTTC.

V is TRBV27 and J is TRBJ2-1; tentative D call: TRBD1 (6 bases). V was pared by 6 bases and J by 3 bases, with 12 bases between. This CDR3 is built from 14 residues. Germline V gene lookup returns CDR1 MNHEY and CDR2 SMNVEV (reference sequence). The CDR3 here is CASSIGDNYNEQFF. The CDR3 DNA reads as TGTGCCAGCAGCATAGGGGACAACTACAATGAGCAGTTCTTC.